This T cell receptor (beta chain) was found in a study of CD4 T cells in relation to SARS-CoV-2 and coronaviruses. Background on the study: Negative control cultures got HIV-1 Nef peptides or no peptide. The study's findings and limits: The cross-reactivity analysis covered only spike protein, not other viral proteins.

Germline CDR1 ENHRY, CDR2 SYGVKD. The germline V and J ends were trimmed by 5 bases and 1 base, with 11 bases remaining between them. The length of the CDR3 is 14 residues. As concerns this clone: Its specificity is not known.

Only in-frame clones appear in the TCRdb table, and some are missing; sequencing was by immunoSEQ multiplex PCR. There are 25,000 to 30,000 clones in the sample; 74% occur only once, and roughly 23% lies in the top ten. Before the COVID-19 pandemic, during about 2011-2019, CD4+ T cells were taken from unexposed donors. The cells were cultured for around ten days before CD4+ T cells were isolated. Cells permitting, SARS-CoV-2 S/N and four cold-coronavirus spikes were tested on unexposed-donor CD4+ T cells. Material: CD4+ T cells from PBMCs, cultured in vitro. This chain links TRBV10-3 with TRBJ1-1, with D possibly TRBD1 on 5 matching bases. The clonotype was recovered from a human donor in good health. CDR3 sequence: CAISHKTENTEAFF. The CDR3 DNA sequence: TGTGCCATCAGTCACAAGACAGAGAACACTGAAGCTTTCTTT.